Shown below are 18 T cell receptor beta chains from a single sample sequenced in a study of T cells in Graves' hyperthyroidism and ophthalmopathy. It was RNA transcripts that yielded the amplified TCR beta CDR3 regions. The HTBI set primed first-round TCR CDR3 RT-PCR. TCRdb re-called the multiplex PCR reads through MiXCR, storing one row per CDR3 protein. The sample yields 300,000 to 450,000 distinct CDR3 sequences, under 15% seen once. Sequencing was done on a sample of blood. The receptors shown here come from a young woman with Graves' hyperthyroidism.

In its sample, this clonotype was seen many times. This chain uses TRBV12-3 or TRBV12-4 with TRBJ1-2; tentative D call: TRBD1 (6 bases). The CDR3 spans 15 residues. The V end was cut by 6 bases, the J end by 5 bases, with 19 bases between. CDR3 sequence (DNA): TGTGCCAGCAGCGAAGGGCAGGGGAATTTGTATGGCTACACCTTC. Protein sequence: CASSEGQGNLYGYTF.

This clonotype was seen at least ten times. V is TRBV7-8 and J is TRBJ1-2, with 9 bases matching TRBD1. CDR3 length: 16 residues. CDR1 is SGHVS and CDR2 is FQNEAQ in the germline V gene. V shed 5 bases, J shed 4 bases, and the junction held 11 bases outside the gene matches. CDR3 sequence: CASSADGTGRPYGYTF. The CDR3, as DNA: TGTGCCAGCAGCGCCGACGGGACAGGGCGGCCCTATGGCTACACCTTC.

This clonotype was recorded many times. V gene TRBV28 combines with J gene TRBJ1-2; tentative D call: TRBD1 (5 bases). Trimming removed 5 bases from V and 4 bases from J, with 17 bases in between. CDR1 is MDHEN and CDR2 is SYDVKM in the germline V gene. This CDR3 region has 15 residues. The chain's CDR3 is CASSPPGGVIYGYTF. The CDR3 region has the DNA TGTGCCAGCAGTCCACCCGGAGGGGTCATCTATGGCTACACCTTC.

This clonotype has ten or more counts. The chain couples TRBV15 to TRBJ2-3; TRBD2 is a possible D gene (6 bases). V lost 3 bases and J lost 7, with 14 bases in between. This CDR3 spans 14 amino acids. The germline gives CDR1 LNHNV, CDR2 YYDKDF (reference sequence). The CDR3 DNA reads TGTGCCACCAGCAGCGGGACTGCTTCCAATACGCAGTATTTT. It is translated as CATSSGTASNTQYF.

The chain carries TRBV28 and TRBJ2-7, with 11 bases lining up with TRBD2. Germline V gene data show CDR1 as MDHEN and CDR2 as SYDVKM. The CDR3 contains 15 residues. Germline trimming cut 6 bases from V and 4 bases from J; bases unmatched to any gene: 8. The CDR3 sequence is CASRNSGGARYEQYF. DNA of the CDR3: TGTGCCAGCAGAAATAGCGGGGGGGCAAGATACGAGCAGTACTTC.

This clonotype was picked up many times. The chain carries TRBV12-3 or TRBV12-4 and TRBJ1-1, with D unresolved. V dropped 1 base and J dropped 12 bases, with 21 bases sitting between them. The CDR3 has 15 amino acids. The CDR3 sequence is CASSLGVSSVPLTFF. CDR3 in DNA: TGTGCCAGCAGTTTAGGTGTAAGTTCGGTCCCCCTAACTTTCTTT.

This clonotype was seen at least ten times. The rearrangement links TRBV4-1 to TRBJ1-2, with TRBD1 identical over 8 bases. V was clipped by 0 bases and J by 8 bases; unmatched bases: 11. The V gene's germline CDR1 is MGHRA and CDR2 YSYEKL. The length of the CDR3 is 16 residues. The CDR3, as DNA: TGCGCCAGCAGCCAAGATCGGGGCCAGGGGGCCAGAGGCTACACCTTC. It codes for CASSQDRGQGARGYTF.

This clonotype has a count of ten or more. J is TRBJ2-1 and V is TRBV18, with 8 bases fitting TRBD2. This CDR3 is built from 16 residues. Germline trimming cut 0 bases from V and 7 bases from J; bases unmatched to any gene: 8. The germline V gene encodes CDR1 KGHSH and CDR2 LQKENI. The CDR3: CASSPPTSGGGNEQFF. The CDR3 DNA reads TGTGCCAGCTCACCACCTACTAGCGGTGGAGGAAATGAGCAGTTCTTC. Filled out from reference TRBV18 and TRBJ2-1, the complete variable domain reads NAGVMQNPRHLVRRRGQEARLRCSPMKGHSHVYWYRQLPEEGLKFMVYLQKENIIDESGMPKERFSAEFPKEGPSILRIQQVVRGDSAAYFCASSPPTSGGGNEQFFGPGTRLTVL.

CDR3 DNA: TGTGCCAGTAACAGGGAAGCTAATGAAAAACTGTTTTTT. Its protein is CASNREANEKLFF. The genes are TRBV6-1 and TRBJ1-4; a possible D gene is TRBD1 (6 bases). V was shortened by 9 bases and J by 3 bases, with 11 bases between the two germline ends. Germline V gene lookup returns CDR1 MNHNS and CDR2 SASEGT. This CDR3 is built from 13 residues.

This clonotype was found many times. V gene TRBV25-1 combines with J gene TRBJ2-3; TRBD2 aligns across 7 bases. In germline, CDR1 is MGHDK, CDR2 SYGVNS. Losses at the gene ends were 8 bases for V and 2 bases for J; bases not matched to a gene: 4. The CDR3 has 13 residues. The CDR3 spells CASGGDSTDTQYF. Here the CDR3 DNA reads TGTGCCAGCGGGGGGGACTCCACAGATACGCAGTATTTT.

This clonotype was found many times. V and J are TRBV6-2 or TRBV6-3 and TRBJ1-1; no definite D call. This CDR3 region has 13 residues. V shed 2 bases and J shed 1 base, with 5 bases lying between them. From germline, CDR1 is MNHEY and CDR2 SVGEGT. The chain's CDR3 is CASSYGPNTEAFF. For the CDR3, the DNA is TGTGCCAGCAGTTACGGGCCGAACACTGAAGCTTTCTTT.

This clonotype was counted ten times or more. V and J are TRBV19 and TRBJ1-2, with D perhaps TRBD1 (5 bases). The germline V gene encodes CDR1 LNHDA and CDR2 SQIVND (reference sequence). CDR3 length equals 14 residues. Trimming stripped 5 bases from V and 7 bases from J, with 17 bases between. The CDR3 loop reads CASSSRDRQGGYTF. The CDR3 DNA reads TGTGCCAGTAGTTCGCGGGACCGCCAAGGTGGCTACACCTTC.

This clonotype has ten or more counts. This chain connects TRBV5-1 to TRBJ1-2; D is uncertain. This CDR3 region has 14 residues. The ends were cut back, 1 base at V and 7 bases at J, with 14 bases in the middle. Germline CDR1 and CDR2: SGHRS and YFSETQ. CDR3 residues: CASSLNTYDVGYTF. In DNA form, the CDR3 reads TGCGCCAGCAGCTTGAACACATACGATGTTGGCTACACCTTC.

The sample holds many counts of this clonotype. The chain is built from TRBV11-2 and TRBJ1-2, with 7 bases identical to TRBD1. This CDR3 comprises 12 residues. Germline V CDR1 and CDR2: SGHAT, FQNNGV. The V segment lost 5 bases and the J segment 7 bases; nucleotides outside the gene matches: 4. CDR3 protein: CASSPTGTGYTF. Here the CDR3 DNA reads TGTGCCAGCAGCCCGACAGGGACTGGCTACACCTTC.

In its sample, this clonotype was seen many times. This chain connects TRBV30 to TRBJ2-3; D not certain. V lost 2 bases, J lost 2 bases, and 8 bases lay in between. Looked up from germline, CDR1 is GTSNPN and CDR2 is SVGIG (reference sequence). The CDR3 length is 13 residues. The CDR3 region has the DNA TGTGCCTGGAGTTTGAGGATCACAGATACGCAGTATTTT. Translating it yields CAWSLRITDTQYF.

This clonotype showed up just a few times. CDR3 region: CSLSRGNTEAFF. CDR3 DNA: TGCAGTCTAAGTAGGGGGAACACTGAAGCTTTCTTT. The rearrangement links TRBV20-1 to TRBJ1-1, with a weak D call TRBD1 (5 bases). V lost 8 bases, J lost 1 base, and 11 bases lay in between. The CDR3 covers 12 residues. CDR1 is DFQATT, CDR2 SNEGSKA, per germline (reference sequence).

This clonotype was observed many times. The chain uses TRBV2 and TRBJ1-1; D remains unclear. Deletions cut 8 bases from V and 0 bases from J, with 13 bases between. The CDR3 loop spans 14 amino acids. The V gene's germline CDR1 is SNHLY and CDR2 FYNNEI. The CDR3 spells CASFILSMNTEAFF. CDR3 DNA: TGTGCCAGCTTCATACTGAGCATGAACACTGAAGCTTTCTTT.

On this clonotype itself: An end of the junction differs from the germline gene, which may be a read error. V and J are TRBV6-2 or TRBV6-3 and TRBJ2-1; 9 bases are shared with TRBD2. The germline CDR1 and CDR2 sequences are MNHEY and SVGEGT. The CDR3 consists of 16 residues. The CDR3 DNA sequence: TGTGCCAGCAGTGACTCGGGCGGGGGGGCACGAAATGAGCAGTTCTTC. It specifies CASSDSGGGARNEQFF.